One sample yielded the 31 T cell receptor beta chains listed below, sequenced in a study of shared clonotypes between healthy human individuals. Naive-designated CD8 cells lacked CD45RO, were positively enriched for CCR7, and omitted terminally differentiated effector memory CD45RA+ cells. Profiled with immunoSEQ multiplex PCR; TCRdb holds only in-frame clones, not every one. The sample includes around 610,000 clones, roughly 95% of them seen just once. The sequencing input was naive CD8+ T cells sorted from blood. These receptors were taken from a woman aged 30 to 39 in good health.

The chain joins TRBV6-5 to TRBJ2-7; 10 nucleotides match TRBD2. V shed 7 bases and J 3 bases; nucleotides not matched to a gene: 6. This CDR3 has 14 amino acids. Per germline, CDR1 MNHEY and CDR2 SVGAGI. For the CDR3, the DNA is TGTGCCAGCAAGGGGACTAGCGACTACTACGAGCAGTACTTC. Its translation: CASKGTSDYYEQYF.

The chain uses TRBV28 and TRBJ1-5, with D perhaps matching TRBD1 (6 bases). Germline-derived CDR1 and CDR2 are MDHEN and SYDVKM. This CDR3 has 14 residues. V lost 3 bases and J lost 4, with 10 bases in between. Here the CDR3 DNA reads TGTGCCAGCAGTTTCGGCCAGGGGAATCAGCCCCAGCATTTT. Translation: CASSFGQGNQPQHF. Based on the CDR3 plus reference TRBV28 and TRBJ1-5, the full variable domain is DVKVTQSSRYLVKRTGEKVFLECVQDMDHENMFWYRQDPGLGLRLIYFSYDVKMKEKGDIPEGYSVSREKKERFSLILESASTNQTSMYLCASSFGQGNQPQHFGDGTRLSIL.

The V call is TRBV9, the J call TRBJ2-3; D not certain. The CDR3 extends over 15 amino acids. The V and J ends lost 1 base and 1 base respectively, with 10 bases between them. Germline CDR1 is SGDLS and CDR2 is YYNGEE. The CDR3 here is CASSVYQARTDTQYF. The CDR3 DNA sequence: TGTGCCAGCAGCGTATACCAGGCACGCACAGATACGCAGTATTTT. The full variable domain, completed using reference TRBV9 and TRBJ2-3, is DSGVTQTPKHLITATGQRVTLRCSPRSGDLSVYWYQQSLDQGLQFLIQYYNGEERAKGNILERFSAQQFPDLHSELNLSSLELGDSALYFCASSVYQARTDTQYFGPGTRLTVL.

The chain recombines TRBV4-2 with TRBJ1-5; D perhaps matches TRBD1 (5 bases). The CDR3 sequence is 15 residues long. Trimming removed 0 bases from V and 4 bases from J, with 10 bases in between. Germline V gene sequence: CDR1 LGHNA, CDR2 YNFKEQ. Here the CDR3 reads CASSQEEGSNQPQHF. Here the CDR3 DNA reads TGTGCCAGCAGCCAAGAGGAGGGGTCGAATCAGCCCCAGCATTTT.

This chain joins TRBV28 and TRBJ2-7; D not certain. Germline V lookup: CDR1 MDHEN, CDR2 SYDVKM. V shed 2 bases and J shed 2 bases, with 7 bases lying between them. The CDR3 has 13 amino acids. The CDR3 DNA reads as TGTGCCAGCAGTTTACCCCTTGCCTACGAGCAGTACTTC. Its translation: CASSLPLAYEQYF. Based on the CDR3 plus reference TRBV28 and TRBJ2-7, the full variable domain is DVKVTQSSRYLVKRTGEKVFLECVQDMDHENMFWYRQDPGLGLRLIYFSYDVKMKEKGDIPEGYSVSREKKERFSLILESASTNQTSMYLCASSLPLAYEQYFGPGTRLTVT.

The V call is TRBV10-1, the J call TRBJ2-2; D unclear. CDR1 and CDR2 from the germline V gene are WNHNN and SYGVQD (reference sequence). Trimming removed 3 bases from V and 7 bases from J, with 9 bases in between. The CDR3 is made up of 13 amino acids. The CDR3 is CASSDLRNGELFF. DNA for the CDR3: TGCGCCAGCAGTGATTTAAGGAACGGGGAGCTGTTTTTT.

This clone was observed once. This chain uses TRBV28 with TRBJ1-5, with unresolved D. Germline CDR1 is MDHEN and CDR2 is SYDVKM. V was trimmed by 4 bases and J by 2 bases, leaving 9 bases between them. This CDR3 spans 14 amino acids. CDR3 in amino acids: CASSSPQGNQPQHF. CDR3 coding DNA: TGTGCCAGCAGTTCCCCCCAGGGCAATCAGCCCCAGCATTTT.

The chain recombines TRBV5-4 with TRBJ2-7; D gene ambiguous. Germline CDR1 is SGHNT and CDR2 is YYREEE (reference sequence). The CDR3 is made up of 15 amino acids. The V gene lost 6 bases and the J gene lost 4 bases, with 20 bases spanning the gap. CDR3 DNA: TGTGCCAGCACCACCGACACCTCTAGAGAGTACGAGCAGTACTTC. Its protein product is CASTTDTSREYEQYF.

The CDR3 sequence is CASSTGTASYEQYF. As DNA, the CDR3 is TGCGCCAGCAGTACTGGGACTGCCTCCTACGAGCAGTACTTC. The chain links TRBV5-1 to TRBJ2-7, with D possibly being TRBD2 (6 bases). V lost 5 bases, J lost 0 bases, and 12 bases lay in between. The length of the CDR3 is 14 residues. CDR1 SGHRS and CDR2 YFSETQ come from the germline V gene.

CDR3 amino acids: CASTQVAGRPVPSNEQFF. The CDR3 bases are TGTGCCAGCACCCAGGTGGCGGGGCGACCCGTTCCGTCCAATGAGCAGTTCTTC. The chain uses TRBV21-1 and TRBJ2-1; the D call in the table, TRBD2, was not verified against the DNA. TRBV21-1 is an annotated pseudogene. The CDR3 loop spans 18 amino acids.

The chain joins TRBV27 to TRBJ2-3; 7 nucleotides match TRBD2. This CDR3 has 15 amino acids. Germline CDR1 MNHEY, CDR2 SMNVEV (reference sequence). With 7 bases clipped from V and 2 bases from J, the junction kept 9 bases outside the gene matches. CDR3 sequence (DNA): TGTGCCAGCAACTCCGGCGGGAGCCCCACAGATACGCAGTATTTT. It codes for CASNSGGSPTDTQYF.

The CDR3 loop reads CASSGGLVDREGDTQYF. The CDR3 nucleotides read TGTGCCAGCAGCGGAGGACTCGTCGACAGGGAGGGAGATACGCAGTATTTT. The J gene is TRBJ2-3, the V gene TRBV9; tentatively, D is TRBD1 or TRBD2 (7 bases each). The CDR3 totals 17 residues. Germline assignment: CDR1 SGDLS and CDR2 YYNGEE. V lost 3 bases to trimming and J lost 5 bases, with 22 bases between them.

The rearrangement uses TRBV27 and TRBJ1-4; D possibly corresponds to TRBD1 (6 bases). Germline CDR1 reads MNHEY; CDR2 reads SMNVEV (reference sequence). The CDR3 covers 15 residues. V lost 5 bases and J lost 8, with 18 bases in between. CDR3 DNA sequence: TGTGCCAGCAGTCCGCGGGACATTAATTGGGAAAAACTGTTTTTT. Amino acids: CASSPRDINWEKLFF.

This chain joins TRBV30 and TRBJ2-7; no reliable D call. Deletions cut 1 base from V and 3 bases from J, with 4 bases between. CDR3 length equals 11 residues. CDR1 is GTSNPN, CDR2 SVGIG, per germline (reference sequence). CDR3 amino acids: CAWSDRYEQYF. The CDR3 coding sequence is TGTGCCTGGAGTGACCGCTACGAGCAGTACTTC.

The CDR3 region is CASSLGGPLNTEAFF. In DNA, the CDR3 is TGTGCCAGCAGTTTAGGAGGGCCACTGAACACTGAAGCTTTCTTT. This chain joins TRBV27 and TRBJ1-1; D is unresolved. CDR3 size: 15 residues. Germline assignment: CDR1 MNHEY and CDR2 SMNVEV (reference sequence). Trimming shortened V by 2 bases and J by 0 bases, and 10 bases separated the two germline ends.

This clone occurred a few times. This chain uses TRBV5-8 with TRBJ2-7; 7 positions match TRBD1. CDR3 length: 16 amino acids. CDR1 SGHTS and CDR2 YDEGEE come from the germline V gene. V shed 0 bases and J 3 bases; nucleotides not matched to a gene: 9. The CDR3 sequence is CASSLAPRTGDYEQYF. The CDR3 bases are TGTGCCAGCAGCTTGGCCCCAAGGACAGGTGACTACGAGCAGTACTTC.

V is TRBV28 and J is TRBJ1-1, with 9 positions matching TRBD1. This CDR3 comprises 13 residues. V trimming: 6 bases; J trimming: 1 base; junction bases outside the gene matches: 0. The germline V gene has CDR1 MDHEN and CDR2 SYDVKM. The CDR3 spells CASRDRGNTEAFF. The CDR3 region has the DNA TGTGCCAGCAGGGACAGGGGGAACACTGAAGCTTTCTTT. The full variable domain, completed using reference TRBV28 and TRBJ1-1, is DVKVTQSSRYLVKRTGEKVFLECVQDMDHENMFWYRQDPGLGLRLIYFSYDVKMKEKGDIPEGYSVSREKKERFSLILESASTNQTSMYLCASRDRGNTEAFFGQGTRLTVV.

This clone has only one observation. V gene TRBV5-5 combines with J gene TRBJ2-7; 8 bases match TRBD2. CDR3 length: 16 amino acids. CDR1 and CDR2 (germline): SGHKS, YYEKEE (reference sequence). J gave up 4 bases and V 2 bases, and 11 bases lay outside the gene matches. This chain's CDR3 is CASSFPAGASSYEQYF. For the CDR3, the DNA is TGTGCCAGCAGCTTTCCAGCGGGAGCCTCTTCGTACGAGCAGTACTTC.

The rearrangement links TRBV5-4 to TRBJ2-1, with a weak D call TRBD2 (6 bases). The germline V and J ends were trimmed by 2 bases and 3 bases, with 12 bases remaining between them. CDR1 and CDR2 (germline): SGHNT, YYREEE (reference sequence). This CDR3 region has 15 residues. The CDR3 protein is CASSLSSGVYNEQFF. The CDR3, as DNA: TGTGCCAGCAGCTTAAGTAGCGGAGTCTACAATGAGCAGTTCTTC.

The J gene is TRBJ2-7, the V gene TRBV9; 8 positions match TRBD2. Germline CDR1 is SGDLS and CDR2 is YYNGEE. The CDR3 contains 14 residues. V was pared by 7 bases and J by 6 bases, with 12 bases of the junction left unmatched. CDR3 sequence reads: CASGYGRAGGEQYF. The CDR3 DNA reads TGTGCCAGCGGCTACGGGAGGGCCGGGGGCGAGCAGTACTTC.

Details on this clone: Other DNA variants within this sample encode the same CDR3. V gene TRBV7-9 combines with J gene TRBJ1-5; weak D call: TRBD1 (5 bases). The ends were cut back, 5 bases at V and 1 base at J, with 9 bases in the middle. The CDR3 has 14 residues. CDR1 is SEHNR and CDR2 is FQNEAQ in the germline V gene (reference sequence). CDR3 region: CASSRDSSNQPQHF. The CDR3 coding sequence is TGTGCCAGCAGCCGGGACTCAAGCAATCAGCCCCAGCATTTT.

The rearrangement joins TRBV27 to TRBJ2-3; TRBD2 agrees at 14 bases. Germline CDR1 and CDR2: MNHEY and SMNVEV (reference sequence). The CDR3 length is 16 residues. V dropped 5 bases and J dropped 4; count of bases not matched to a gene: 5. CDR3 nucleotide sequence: TGTGCCAGCAGTCCCGGGACTAGCGGGAGTGCAGATACGCAGTATTTT. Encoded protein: CASSPGTSGSADTQYF.

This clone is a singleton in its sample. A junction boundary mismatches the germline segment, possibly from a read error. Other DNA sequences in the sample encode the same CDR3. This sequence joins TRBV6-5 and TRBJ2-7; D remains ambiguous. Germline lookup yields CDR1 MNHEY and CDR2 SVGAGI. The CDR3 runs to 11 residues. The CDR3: CASGDSYEQYF. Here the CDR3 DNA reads TGTGCCAGCGGGGATTCCTATGAGCAGTACTTC.

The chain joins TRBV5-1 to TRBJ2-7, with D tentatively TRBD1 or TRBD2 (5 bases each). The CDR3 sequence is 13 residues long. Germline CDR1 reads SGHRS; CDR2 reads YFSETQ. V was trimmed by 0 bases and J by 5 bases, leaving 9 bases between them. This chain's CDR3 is CASSLVGVNEQYF. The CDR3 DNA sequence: TGCGCCAGCAGCTTGGTGGGGGTCAACGAGCAGTACTTC. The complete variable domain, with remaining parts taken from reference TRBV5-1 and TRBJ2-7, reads KAGVTQTPRYLIKTRGQQVTLSCSPISGHRSVSWYQQTPGQGLQFLFEYFSETQRNKGNFPGRFSGRQFSNSRSEMNVSTLELGDSALYLCASSLVGVNEQYFGPGTRLTVT.

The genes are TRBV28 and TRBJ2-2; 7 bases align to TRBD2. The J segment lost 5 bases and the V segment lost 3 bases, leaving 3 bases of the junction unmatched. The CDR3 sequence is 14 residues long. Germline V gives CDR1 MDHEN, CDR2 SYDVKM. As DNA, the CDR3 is TGTGCCAGCAGTTTTAGCGGGCAAACCGGGGAGCTGTTTTTT. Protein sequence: CASSFSGQTGELFF.

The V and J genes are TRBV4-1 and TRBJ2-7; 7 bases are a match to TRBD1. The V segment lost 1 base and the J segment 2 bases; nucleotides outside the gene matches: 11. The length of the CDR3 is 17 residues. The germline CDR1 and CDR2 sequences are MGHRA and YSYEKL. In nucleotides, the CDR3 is TGCGCCAGCAGCCAAGTCGGAGAGGGACAGAAAGCCTACGAGCAGTACTTC. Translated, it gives CASSQVGEGQKAYEQYF.

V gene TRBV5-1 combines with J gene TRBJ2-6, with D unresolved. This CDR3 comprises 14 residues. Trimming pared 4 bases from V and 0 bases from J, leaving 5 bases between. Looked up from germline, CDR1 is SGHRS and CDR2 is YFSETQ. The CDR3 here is CASSRYSGANVLTF. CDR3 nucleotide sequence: TGCGCCAGCAGCAGGTACTCTGGGGCCAACGTCCTGACTTTC.

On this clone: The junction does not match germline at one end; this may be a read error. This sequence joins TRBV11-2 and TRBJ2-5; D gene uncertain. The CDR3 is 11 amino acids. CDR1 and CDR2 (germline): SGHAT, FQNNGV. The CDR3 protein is CASSHQETQYF. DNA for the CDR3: TGTGCCAGCAGTCACCAGGAGACCCAGTACTTC. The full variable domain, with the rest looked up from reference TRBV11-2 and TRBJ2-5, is EAGVAQSPRYKIIEKRQSVAFWCNPISGHATLYWYQQILGQGPKLLIQFQNNGVVDDSQLPKDRFSAERLKGVDSTLKIQPAKLEDSAVYLCASSHQETQYFGPGTRLLVL.

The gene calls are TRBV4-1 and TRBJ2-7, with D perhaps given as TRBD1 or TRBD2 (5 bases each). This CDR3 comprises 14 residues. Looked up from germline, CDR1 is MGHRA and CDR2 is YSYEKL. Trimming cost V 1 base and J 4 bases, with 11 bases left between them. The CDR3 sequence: CASSQAQGAYEQYF. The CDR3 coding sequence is TGCGCCAGCAGCCAAGCGCAGGGAGCGTACGAGCAGTACTTC.

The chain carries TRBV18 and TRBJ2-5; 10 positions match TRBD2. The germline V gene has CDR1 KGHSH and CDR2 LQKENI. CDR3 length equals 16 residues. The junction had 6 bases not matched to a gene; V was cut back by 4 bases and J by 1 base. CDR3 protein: CASSLRLAGLQETQYF. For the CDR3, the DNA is TGTGCCAGCTCACTCCGACTAGCGGGCCTCCAAGAGACCCAGTACTTC.

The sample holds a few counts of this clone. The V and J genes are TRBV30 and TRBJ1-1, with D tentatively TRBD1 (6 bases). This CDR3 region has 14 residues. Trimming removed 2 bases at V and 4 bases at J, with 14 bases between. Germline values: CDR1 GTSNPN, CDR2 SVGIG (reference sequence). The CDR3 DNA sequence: TGTGCCTGGAGTATGAGACAGGTCCCCACTGAAGCTTTCTTT. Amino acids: CAWSMRQVPTEAFF.